This T cell receptor (beta chain) was recorded in a study of identical twins. The study, taken as a whole, reports: Memory repertoires lacked the insertion deficit that abundant cord blood beta clonotypes showed. Weaker excess twin sharing was observed in beta out-of-frame sequences.

This clonotype was seen a single time. Its antigen is unknown. Deletions cut 6 bases from V and 4 bases from J, with 22 bases between. The CDR3 is made up of 15 amino acids. Germline V CDR1 and CDR2: DFQATT, SNEGSKA (reference sequence). Carrying unique molecular identifiers, the cDNA also gained a universal primer site through template switching. MiXCR was run by TCRdb on the 5' RACE reads, yielding one entry per CDR3 protein. The top ten hold around 8.3% of the sample, which has roughly 260,000 distinct CDR3 sequences, 11% to 15% seen once. Every donor was a healthy Caucasian. Sequenced material: memory (CD45RO+) T cells sorted from blood. The chain combines TRBV20-1 with TRBJ2-7; D might be TRBD2 (7 bases). The TCR originated in a woman between 18 and 29 years old in good health. The chain's CDR3 is CSARPSRGAPYEQYF. The DNA for the CDR3 is TGCAGTGCCAGACCCTCACGGGGGGCGCCATACGAGCAGTACTTC.